A selection of T cell receptor beta chains follows, all from one sample in a study of T cell responses to AZD1222 COVID-19 vaccine. The protocol was immunoSEQ multiplex PCR, while the TCRdb copy is restricted to in-frame clones and leaves out a portion. The sample holds roughly 140,000 clones, about 90% seen once. The sample was peripheral blood, taken on day 0 of MenACWY control vaccination. The origin of the receptors is an adult in good health. CDR3s include the opening cysteine and the closing phenylalanine or tryptophan. A D gene is named only where the DNA matches it firmly. Clone size, where shown, is once, few, many, or a class for clones that have expanded.

j_gene	abundance	v_gene	d_gene	CDR3nt	CDR3aa
TRBJ2-7	-	TRBV10-3	TRBD2	TGTGCCATCAGTTGGACTAGCGGGAACCCCTACGAGCAGTACTTC	CAISWTSGNPYEQYF
TRBJ1-2	-	TRBV27	-	TGTGCCAGCAGTATTGACAGAAACTATGGCTACACCTTC	CASSIDRNYGYTF
TRBJ1-1	-	TRBV18	-	TGTGCCAGCTCACAGTATGACGGGAACACTGAAGCTTTCTTT	CASSQYDGNTEAFF
TRBJ1-4	-	TRBV5-1	-	TGCGCCAGCAGCTTGGCCCCATTATCAACTAATGAAAAACTGTTTTTT	CASSLAPLSTNEKLFF
TRBJ1-6	-	TRBV7-9	-	TGTGCCAGCAGCTTAGCGACTGCTAATTCACCCCTCCACTTT	CASSLATANSPLHF
TRBJ1-3	-	TRBV7-2	-	TGTGCCAGCAGCCCTTCAGGGGTCTCTGGAAACACCATATATTTT	CASSPSGVSGNTIYF
TRBJ2-7	-	TRBV5-1	TRBD2	TGCGCCAGCAGCTTGGAATCGCGGGAGGCCTTCTCCTACGAGCAGTACTTC	CASSLESREAFSYEQYF
TRBJ1-4	-	TRBV11-2	-	TGTGCCAGCAGCTTAGGGACAATTGAAAAACTGTTTTTT	CASSLGTIEKLFF
TRBJ1-1	once	TRBV4-1	TRBD1	TGCGCCAGCAGCCAGACAGGGTACACTGAAGCTTTCTTT	CASSQTGYTEAFF
TRBJ2-3	once	TRBV12-3/TRBV12-4	TRBD1	TGTGCCAGCAGTTTAGGGACAGGGGGGAGGGTTGGTTTT	CASSLGTGGRVGF
TRBJ1-1	-	TRBV7-8	-	TGTGCCAGCAGCAAACAGGGGAACACTGAAGCTTTCTTT	CASSKQGNTEAFF
TRBJ1-4	-	TRBV5-4	-	TGTGCCAGCAGCCGAGCGACGAAAAGGGGGTGGGGAGATGAAAAACTGTTTTTT	CASSRATKRGWGDEKLFF
TRBJ1-3	-	TRBV11-2	-	TGTGCCAGCAGCTTAGAAGTGGGAAACACCATATATTTT	CASSLEVGNTIYF
TRBJ1-6	-	TRBV15	TRBD1	TGTGCCACCAGCAGCTGGGACAGGGGGAACTCACCCCTCCACTTT	CATSSWDRGNSPLHF
TRBJ2-7	-	TRBV5-1	TRBD2	TGCGCCAGCAGCTTGGGACTAGCGGGAATCAGGTACTCCTACGAGCAGTACTTC	CASSLGLAGIRYSYEQYF
TRBJ1-2	-	TRBV14	-	TGTGCCAGCAGCCCCCGGGGGATAGCTAACTATGGCTACACCTTC	CASSPRGIANYGYTF
TRBJ1-2	-	TRBV27	TRBD1	TGTGCCAGCAGTTTCGACCGGGACAGACAGCGGGCGGGGGGCTACACCTTC	CASSFDRDRQRAGGYTF
TRBJ1-2	-	TRBV27	-	TGTGCCAGCAAAGGTGACGGACAATATGGCTACACCTTC	CASKGDGQYGYTF
TRBJ2-5	-	TRBV10-3	-	TGTGCCATCAGTGTGGGGGGAAGGTCCGGGGAGACCCAGTACTTC	CAISVGGRSGETQYF
TRBJ1-5	-	TRBV3-1/TRBV3-2	-	TGTGCCAGCAGCCAAAATCCGGGCAGTAATCAGCCCCAGCATTTT	CASSQNPGSNQPQHF
TRBJ2-7	-	TRBV3-1/TRBV3-2	-	TGTGCCAGCAGCCAAGGTCTACGGGTGAGCTCCTACGAGCAGTACTTC	CASSQGLRVSSYEQYF
TRBJ1-6	-	TRBV2	-	TGTGCCAGCAGGCAGAATTCACCCCTCCACTTT	CASRQNSPLHF
TRBJ2-1	few	TRBV2	-	TGTGCCAGCAGTGAAGCGCGAGTAGGGAGTTTAGGGCAGTTCTTC	CASSEARVGSLGQFF
TRBJ1-3	-	TRBV28	-	TGTGCCAGCACCCTACTTGCAGGCTCTGGAAACACCATATATTTT	CASTLLAGSGNTIYF
TRBJ2-7	-	TRBV25-1	-	TGTGCCAGCAGCGGAAACTACGAGCAGTACTTC	CASSGNYEQYF
TRBJ1-2	few	TRBV2	TRBD1	TGTGCCAGCAGGGTAGGGGGCTATAACTATGGCTACACCTTC	CASRVGGYNYGYTF
TRBJ1-4	-	TRBV5-6	TRBD1	TGTGCCAGCAGCTTAACAGGGGGCGCGGGGGAAAAACTGTTTTTT	CASSLTGGAGEKLFF
TRBJ1-1	-	TRBV27	TRBD1	TGTGCCAGCAGTTTAACGGGGGCAGGGGGCACTGAAGCTTTCTTT	CASSLTGAGGTEAFF
TRBJ1-5	once	TRBV18	TRBD1	TGTGCCAGCTCACTGGGCCTACAGGGGTCTGGCAATCAGCCCCAGCATTTT	CASSLGLQGSGNQPQHF
TRBJ1-5	-	TRBV28	-	TGTGCCAGCAGTTTGCTCAATCAGCCCCAGCATTTT	CASSLLNQPQHF
TRBJ1-2	-	TRBV4-1	-	TGCGCCAGCAGCCAAGTGGCAGCCCTTCACTATGGCTACACCTTC	CASSQVAALHYGYTF
TRBJ1-3	-	TRBV7-6	-	TGTGCCAGCAGCCCACCGGGACCGACAAACACCATATATTTT	CASSPPGPTNTIYF
TRBJ1-2	-	TRBV6-5	-	TGTGCCAGCAGTAGGCTGGGGGCGAAAGATGGCTACACCTTC	CASSRLGAKDGYTF
TRBJ1-1	-	TRBV5-4	-	TGTGCCAGCAGCCCTCCTGGGGGCCACGTTTTGACTGAAGCTTTCTTT	CASSPPGGHVLTEAFF
TRBJ2-7	few	TRBV6-5	-	TGTGCCAGCAGTTACTCCCTAGCGCTAAGATACGAGCAGTACTTC	CASSYSLALRYEQYF
TRBJ1-5	-	TRBV15	-	TGTGCCACCAGCAGTGGACGGCTAAATCAGCCCCAGCATTTT	CATSSGRLNQPQHF
TRBJ1-1	once	TRBV27	-	TGTGCCAGCAGTTTAAGGGATTTCGGAGGCACTGAAGCTTTCTTT	CASSLRDFGGTEAFF
TRBJ2-3	-	TRBV7-9	-	TGTGCCAGCAGCCCGACCTCGCTTGCGGATACGCAGTATTTT	CASSPTSLADTQYF
TRBJ1-2	-	TRBV10-3	-	TGTGCCATCAGTGCGGGGTTCACATCAGTCTATGGCTACACCTTC	CAISAGFTSVYGYTF
TRBJ2-7	-	TRBV7-3	-	TGTGCCAGCAGCTTAACGAGTCAGGGGTTATACGAGCAGTACTTC	CASSLTSQGLYEQYF
TRBJ2-3	-	TRBV27	-	TGTGCCAGCAGCCAACCCCTAGCAGATACGCAGTATTTT	CASSQPLADTQYF
TRBJ2-2	-	TRBV7-3	TRBD1	TGTGCCAGCAGCCCCACAGGGGCTAGCACCGGGGAGCTGTTTTTT	CASSPTGASTGELFF
TRBJ1-1	-	TRBV11-2	-	TGTGCCAGCAGCCTCGCTACGCGCACTGAAGCTTTCTTT	CASSLATRTEAFF
TRBJ1-3	-	TRBV4-2	-	TGTGCCAGCAGCCATCAATGGGGGGCTGGAAACACCATATATTTT	CASSHQWGAGNTIYF
TRBJ1-5	once	TRBV10-1	-	TGCGCCAGCAGTGAGGTCGCCGGTCAGCCCCAGCATTTT	CASSEVAGQPQHF
TRBJ2-7	-	TRBV28	-	TGTGCCAGCGGCCCCAGACCCTACGAGCAGTACTTC	CASGPRPYEQYF
TRBJ1-3	-	TRBV9	-	TGTGCCAGCACACTGGGGGCGCATTGGGCTGGAAACACCATATATTTT	CASTLGAHWAGNTIYF
TRBJ2-2	-	TRBV9	-	TGTGCCAGCAGCGTAGAGGGGGTATTCGCCGGGGAGCTGTTTTTT	CASSVEGVFAGELFF
TRBJ2-7	-	TRBV11-2	-	TGTGCCAGCAGCCTAGTTTACGAGCAGTACTTC	CASSLVYEQYF
TRBJ2-7	-	TRBV6-5	-	TGTGCCAGCACAGGCGGGTACGAGCAGTACTTC	CASTGGYEQYF
TRBJ1-5	-	TRBV27	-	TGTGCCAGCAGGAGAGATGGATGGGCTGGGAATCAGCCCCAGCATTTT	CASRRDGWAGNQPQHF
TRBJ2-5	once	TRBV10-1	-	TGCGCCAGCAGTGATTCCCGGGAGTACCAAGAGACCCAGTACTTC	CASSDSREYQETQYF
TRBJ1-1	-	TRBV27	-	TGTGCCAGCAGTTTATATCCCTCCGGGGAGGCGGAAGCTTTCTTT	CASSLYPSGEAEAFF
TRBJ2-7	-	TRBV5-4	-	TGTGCCAGCAGCATTTTGGACACATCGGCCTCCTACGAGCAGTACTTC	CASSILDTSASYEQYF